The clone carrying this TCR beta chain was counted a single time. Its matching antigen is unknown. Produced via immunoSEQ multiplex PCR; TCRdb's table is partial and in-frame only. The sample yields almost 15,000 clones, nearly 80% seen once. The CDR3 length is 14 residues. V was trimmed by 8 bases and J by 0 bases, leaving 14 bases between them. Germline V gene lookup returns CDR1 SSHAT and CDR2 FNYEAQ (reference sequence). The sample comes from a study of OX40 agonist ivuxolimab in advanced cancers. Study-level background: Earlier anti-PD-1, anti-PD-L1 or anti-CTLA-4 therapy was permitted; 30% to 50% had received some. Study-wide results and caveats: Relative to CD4+, CD8+ T cells held more expanded clones on average. Among expanded peripheral T cells, antigen specificity went undetermined. Clonal expansion in partial responders at 0.1-3.0 mg/kg ranked among the lowest.

This chain joins TRBV7-7 and TRBJ2-7; no clear D gene. The sequence came from an adult with an advanced solid tumor such as melanoma, head and neck, liver or kidney cancer. Sequences were derived from CD4+ or CD8+ T cells sorted from blood, sampled in a trial of the OX40 agonist ivuxolimab. For the CDR3, the DNA is TGTGCCAGCGGATTGACACCTGACTCCTACGAGCAGTACTTC. Its translation: CASGLTPDSYEQYF.